This T cell receptor beta chain originates from a study of T cells after yellow fever vaccination. Findings and limits, study-wide: At 95% to 98% for CD4 and roughly 87% for CD8, most primary-vaccination clones showed up again after the booster.

Germline-derived CDR1 and CDR2 are SEHNR and FQNEAQ (reference sequence). V lost 9 bases and J lost 5, with 16 bases in between. The CDR3 consists of 13 residues. The 5'RACE template-switching step produced TCR cDNA and added a universal primer site and UMIs. TCRdb redid the calling of the 5' RACE reads with MiXCR, one entry per CDR3 protein. The sample holds 450,000 to 600,000 distinct CDR3 sequences; about 15% are singletons and the top ten take 15% to 20%. On this clonotype: Its antigen remains unknown.

Material: PBMCs, obtained 4 to 6 days after the first yellow fever vaccination. The receptor was derived from a man between 18 and 29 years old who received the YFV17D yellow fever vaccine. The chain uses TRBV7-9 and TRBJ2-5, with D possibly called TRBD1 or TRBD2 (6 bases each). CDR3 sequence: CASFPGGRETQYF. CDR3 sequence (DNA): TGTGCCAGTTTCCCCGGGGGCCGGGAGACCCAGTACTTC.